The source of this T cell receptor beta chain is a study of T-cell memory formation after mild COVID-19. V lost 12 bases and J 3 bases, leaving 17 bases between the germline ends. The CDR3 consists of 13 residues. The germline gives CDR1 KGHDR, CDR2 SFDVKD. Study-level results: Second-wave clones reaching peak frequency on day 37 lacked confirmed SARS-CoV-2 specificity. CD4/CD8 balance held among clones contracting day 15 to 85, and later expanders leaned CD4+. The study detected some responding clones in pre-infection memory, suggesting cross-reactive memory joined.

A 5'RACE reaction primed in the constant segment made cDNA libraries of TCR alpha and TCR beta, and these carried sample barcodes and UMIs. TCRdb redid the calling of the 5' RACE reads with MiXCR, one entry per CDR3 protein. The data hold a few hundred thousand distinct CDR3 sequences, with around 14% observed a single time. Notes on this clonotype: The antigen is not known.

This clonotype originated in a man aged 18-30 years who had mild COVID-19 (a few samples of this study predate the infection). Cell type and time point are not known. The chain uses TRBV24-1 and TRBJ2-7; D gene ambiguous. The sample comprised PBMCs or a T cell subset sorted from them (not recorded which). In DNA, the CDR3 is TGTGCCCGCGAACGGCGAACCCTCTACGAGCAGTACGTC. Its translation: CARERRTLYEQYV.